This T cell receptor (beta chain) appears in the sequencing data of a study of blood T cell repertoires in COVID-19. As for the study in general: Specimens from acute and convalescent COVID-19 originated in the United States, Italy and Spain.

Germline assignment: CDR1 SGHNT and CDR2 YYREEE (reference sequence). V lost 2 bases and J lost 1, with 10 bases in between. This CDR3 has 16 amino acids. The method was immunoSEQ multiplex PCR; TCRdb's version includes in-frame clones alone and lacks a portion of them. In the table there are 35,000 to 45,000 clones, around 94% of which are singletons. Sequenced material: peripheral blood. This TCR came from a man aged 45 to 65 with COVID-19, enrolled during active disease. This chain links TRBV5-4 with TRBJ1-6; D is perhaps TRBD1 (6 bases). DNA for the CDR3: TGTGCCAGCAGCTTACAGGGTGGGTCCTATAATTCACCCCTCCACTTT. It encodes CASSLQGGSYNSPLHF.